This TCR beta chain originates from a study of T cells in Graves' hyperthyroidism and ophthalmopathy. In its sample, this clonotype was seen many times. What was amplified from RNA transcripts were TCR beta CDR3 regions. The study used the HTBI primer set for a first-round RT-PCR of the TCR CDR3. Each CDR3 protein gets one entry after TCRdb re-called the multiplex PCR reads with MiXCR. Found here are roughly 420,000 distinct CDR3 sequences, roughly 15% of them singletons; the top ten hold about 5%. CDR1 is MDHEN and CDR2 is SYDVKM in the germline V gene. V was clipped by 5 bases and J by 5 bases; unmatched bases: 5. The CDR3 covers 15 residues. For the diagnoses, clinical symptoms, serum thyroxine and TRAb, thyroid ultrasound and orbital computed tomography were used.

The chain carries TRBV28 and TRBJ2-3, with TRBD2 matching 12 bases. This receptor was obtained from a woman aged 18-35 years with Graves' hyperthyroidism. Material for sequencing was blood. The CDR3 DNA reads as TGTGCCAGCAGTCCCCCGGGACTAGCGGGAGATACGCAGTATTTT. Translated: CASSPPGLAGDTQYF.